The rows below give T cell receptor beta chains drawn from one sample of a study of T cells in Graves' hyperthyroidism and ophthalmopathy. TCRdb ran MiXCR on the multiplex PCR reads and lists one entry per CDR3 protein. This repertoire shows around 600,000 distinct CDR3 sequences, 13% to 15% found once; its top ten account for over 6%. The sample comprised blood. The receptor set was obtained from a woman aged 18 to 35 with Graves' ophthalmopathy. CDR3s include the opening cysteine and the closing phenylalanine or tryptophan. A D gene is named only where the DNA matches it firmly. Size is omitted from some rows. Given values are once, few, many or a class for expanded clones.

TRBJ1-4,NA,TRBV20-1,NA,TGCAGTGCCTTTTGGGATTCGACATCGAAACTGTTTTTT,CSAFWDSTSKLFF
TRBJ1-1,many,TRBV12-3/TRBV12-4,NA,TGTGCCAGCAGTTGGGGCAAATCCGGTGAAGCTTTCTTT,CASSWGKSGEAFF
TRBJ2-7,many,TRBV6-6,NA,TGTGCCAGCAGTTACTCTTCCCGCGTAGGCCACGAGCAGTACTTC,CASSYSSRVGHEQYF
TRBJ1-4,many,TRBV7-8,NA,TGTGCCAGCAGCCCAGAGTTAGGAAGAACATATGAAAAACTGTTTTTT,CASSPELGRTYEKLFF
TRBJ2-7,few,TRBV4-1,NA,TGCGCCAGCAGCCAAGGACCCACAGGGCGGAACTCCTACGAGCAGTACTTC,CASSQGPTGRNSYEQYF
TRBJ1-5,many,TRBV6-1,NA,TGTGCCAGCAGCATCACTGGGAGCAATCAGCCCCAGCATTTT,CASSITGSNQPQHF
TRBJ2-3,NA,TRBV7-9,TRBD1,TGTGCCAGCAGCCCCCGGGACAGGGATGGTGCGCAGTATTTT,CASSPRDRDGAQYF
TRBJ2-7,NA,TRBV29-1,TRBD1,TGCAGCGTGGAGGTGGGACAGGGGGAGTACGAGCAGTACTTC,CSVEVGQGEYEQYF
TRBJ1-1,many,TRBV9,NA,TGTGCCAGCAGCGTAGCCTCGGACGAGCTGTCCTGGAACACTGAAGCTTTCTTT,CASSVASDELSWNTEAFF
TRBJ2-7,many,TRBV7-9,NA,TGTGCCAGCAGCTCAACCCCGGGGGAGCAGTACTTC,CASSSTPGEQYF
TRBJ2-4,NA,TRBV24-1,TRBD1,TGTGCCACCAGTGAGGGGACAGCCCTAGCCAAAAACATTCAGTACTTC,CATSEGTALAKNIQYF
TRBJ1-6,NA,TRBV4-1,TRBD1,TGCGCCAGCAGCCACCGGACAGGGTTTGACAATTCACCCCTCCACTTT,CASSHRTGFDNSPLHF
TRBJ2-3,NA,TRBV15,NA,TGTGCCACCAGCACAACAGGGAGGTACACAGATACGCAGTATTTT,CATSTTGRYTDTQYF
TRBJ2-1,many,TRBV27,TRBD2,TGTGCCAGCAGACAACTAGCGGGAGATAAGTATGAGCAGTTCTTC,CASRQLAGDKYEQFF
TRBJ1-2,many,TRBV27,TRBD1,TGTGCCAGCAGTATACTCGGGACAGGGGGCGAGGAAAGGAATTATGGCTACACCTTC,CASSILGTGGEERNYGYTF
TRBJ1-5,many,TRBV5-8,NA,TGTGCCAGCAGGCAACAGGACTATCAGCCCCAGCATTTT,CASRQQDYQPQHF
TRBJ2-3,few,TRBV20-1,TRBD1,TGCAGTGCTGCCCCGACAGGGCTCAGCACAGATACGCAGTATTTT,CSAAPTGLSTDTQYF
TRBJ2-5,many,TRBV28,TRBD1,TGTGCCAGCAGTTTAGTAGGACAGGGGGAAGAGACCCAGTACTTC,CASSLVGQGEETQYF
TRBJ2-3,once,TRBV7-8,NA,TGTGCCAGCAGCTTAGGGGTGGGAGTGAGGTCAGATACGCAGTATTTT,CASSLGVGVRSDTQYF
TRBJ2-3,NA,TRBV24-1,TRBD1,TGTGCCACCAGTGAGCCCGGGACAGGGCCTTCCACAGATACGCAGTATTTT,CATSEPGTGPSTDTQYF
TRBJ2-3,many,TRBV10-2,TRBD2,TGCGCCAGCAGTGAGTCTGGACGGGAGGGCCGCGGTACGCAGTATTTT,CASSESGREGRGTQYF
TRBJ2-3,many,TRBV7-9,TRBD2,TGTGCCAGCAGCTCCGTGACTAGCGGCCCAGATACGCAGTATTTT,CASSSVTSGPDTQYF
TRBJ2-1,few,TRBV30,NA,TGTGCCTGGAGGGGGTGGCAGGGGCGTTACAATGAGCAGTTCTTC,CAWRGWQGRYNEQFF
TRBJ2-3,few,TRBV7-8,TRBD2,TGTGCCAGCAGCTTAGATCGGGCGGGAGGCAGGGATACGCAGTATTTT,CASSLDRAGGRDTQYF
TRBJ1-2,few,TRBV28,NA,TGTGCCAGCAGTTTAGGGGGGGGCGCTGGTGTTAACTATGGCTACACCTTC,CASSLGGGAGVNYGYTF
TRBJ2-7,many,TRBV7-8,TRBD2,TGTGCCAGCAATCACATGGGAGGGAATTCCTACGAGCAGTACTTC,CASNHMGGNSYEQYF
TRBJ1-2,NA,TRBV24-1,TRBD1,TGTGCCACCAGTGATTCGGGACAGGGTGGCTATGGCTACACCTTC,CATSDSGQGGYGYTF
TRBJ2-3,many,TRBV5-8,NA,TGTGCCAGCAGGCCCATGTCTGGCAGCACAGATACGCAGTATTTT,CASRPMSGSTDTQYF
TRBJ2-3,many,TRBV7-2,NA,TGTGCCAGCAAAACCGGGAGTAGCACAGATACGCAGTATTTT,CASKTGSSTDTQYF
TRBJ2-3,NA,TRBV9,NA,TGTGCCAGCAGTTCCCGGAGGGATCGCAGGACAGATACGCAGTATTTT,CASSSRRDRRTDTQYF
TRBJ2-7,NA,TRBV4-1,NA,TGCGCCAGCAGCCCGGACATCTTCTACGAGCAGTACTTC,CASSPDIFYEQYF
TRBJ2-1,few,TRBV6-1,TRBD2,TGTGCCAGCAGTTTGACCCCGTCTAGCGGGCCGTACAATGAGCAGTTCTTC,CASSLTPSSGPYNEQFF
TRBJ1-5,many,TRBV28,NA,TGTGCCAGCAGTTCGGGGCACGGGCCCCAGCATTTT,CASSSGHGPQHF
TRBJ2-7,many,TRBV5-1,TRBD1,TGCGCCAGCAGCCGAATCCGGGACAGGAGCTCCTACGAGCAGTACTTC,CASSRIRDRSSYEQYF
TRBJ2-7,NA,TRBV2,TRBD1,TGTGCCAGCAGTGGCCGGGACAGGGTTCCCTACGAGCAGTACTTC,CASSGRDRVPYEQYF
TRBJ2-7,many,TRBV6-1,NA,TGTGCCAGCAGCGAACAGCCCACAGCGCTCGACTCCTACGAGCAGTACTTC,CASSEQPTALDSYEQYF
TRBJ1-1,many,TRBV6-1,NA,TGTGCCAGCAGTGCTGAGCCCCAACGCCCTGAAGCTTTCTTT,CASSAEPQRPEAFF
TRBJ2-3,many,TRBV27,TRBD2,TGTGCCAGCGCCCGGATGACTAGCAGACGGGATACGCAGTATTTT,CASARMTSRRDTQYF
TRBJ2-7,few,TRBV12-3/TRBV12-4,NA,TGTGCCAGCAGTTTATCCGCAGAGCTGTACGAGCAGTACTTC,CASSLSAELYEQYF
TRBJ2-1,NA,TRBV19,TRBD2,TGTGCCAGTAGTCTGGGACTAGCGGGAGTGGGGGGTTACAATGAGCAGTTCTTC,CASSLGLAGVGGYNEQFF
TRBJ2-2,few,TRBV11-3,NA,TGTGCCAGCAGCTTTTTGGGGGGACGGACACACACGGTCGCGAACACCGGGGAGCTGTTTTTT,CASSFLGGRTHTVANTGELFF
TRBJ2-1,NA,TRBV4-3,NA,TGCGCCAGCAGCCCCCGGATTGACAATGAGCAGTTCTTC,CASSPRIDNEQFF
TRBJ2-2,few,TRBV30,TRBD2,TGTGCCCTCGGGACTAGCGGGAGAGGGACCGGGGAGCTGTTTTTT,CALGTSGRGTGELFF
TRBJ2-1,many,TRBV11-2,NA,TGTGCCAGCAGCTCCAAGGGCCGTTTCAATGGCGATGAGCAGTTCTTC,CASSSKGRFNGDEQFF
TRBJ2-5,many,TRBV7-9,NA,TGTGCCAGCAGCCCAGGGACGGACCAGTACTTC,CASSPGTDQYF
TRBJ2-1,NA,TRBV19,TRBD2,TGTGCCAGTAGTTGGCGAGCGGGAGAGTCCCACAATGAGCAGTTCTTC,CASSWRAGESHNEQFF
TRBJ2-7,many,TRBV30,TRBD1,TGTGCCTGGAGTGTAACAGGGGGCAACGAGCAGTACTTC,CAWSVTGGNEQYF
TRBJ2-5,many,TRBV20-1,NA,TGCAGTGCTAGGGGCAGGTGGAACAAAAAAGAGACCCAGTACTTC,CSARGRWNKKETQYF
TRBJ2-7,NA,TRBV6-1,NA,TGTGCCAGCAGTGAATCCCGTCTTTCCGGTTCCTACGAGCAGTACTTC,CASSESRLSGSYEQYF
TRBJ1-5,many,TRBV6-6,NA,TGTGCCAGCAGTTACTCGGTTCAGCCCCAGCATTTT,CASSYSVQPQHF